This is a list of T cell receptor beta chains from one sample in a study of blood T cell repertoires in COVID-19. This table comes from immunoSEQ multiplex PCR, and its TCRdb copy is limited to in-frame clones, with some not included. The table lists 190,000 or so clones, 70% to 90% of them singletons. Source material: peripheral blood. The receptors derive from a man aged 40-50 years with active or convalescent COVID-19. Both conserved end residues are part of each CDR3. The D gene is left open where the match is weak. Clone size is shown for a subset of rows, as once, few, many or a class of expanded clone.

d_call	v_call	j_call	clone_size	cdr3_nt	cdr3_aa
.	TRBV5-4	TRBJ1-2	once	TGTGCCAGCAGCTGGCAGGGTAACTATGGCTACACCTTC	CASSWQGNYGYTF
TRBD1	TRBV6-5	TRBJ1-2	.	TGTGCCAGCAGTAGGGGGACAGGGGGAGACTATGGCTACACCTTC	CASSRGTGGDYGYTF
TRBD1	TRBV5-1	TRBJ1-4	.	TGCGCCAGCAGCTTGGAGGGGGCCCCAACTAATGAAAAACTGTTTTTT	CASSLEGAPTNEKLFF
TRBD1	TRBV19	TRBJ1-3	.	TGTGCCAGTAGTCCATTCGACAGGGCCCCTGGAAACACCATATATTTT	CASSPFDRAPGNTIYF
.	TRBV6-2/TRBV6-3	TRBJ1-1	.	TGTGCCAGCAGTTACCCTTTTGGCAGGGCGAACACTGAAGCTTTCTTT	CASSYPFGRANTEAFF
TRBD1	TRBV9	TRBJ1-2	.	TGTGCCAGCAGCGCAAGGACAGGGTATAACTATGGCTACACCTTC	CASSARTGYNYGYTF
.	TRBV4-2	TRBJ2-5	.	TGTGCCAGCAGCCAAGCGGGACACGAAGAGACCCAGTACTTC	CASSQAGHEETQYF
TRBD1	TRBV6-6	TRBJ1-4	.	TGTGCCAGCAGTTACCCCGGGACAGGGAATGAAAAACTGTTTTTT	CASSYPGTGNEKLFF
.	TRBV7-9	TRBJ1-2	.	TGTGCCAGCAGCTTAGTCGGTCGGACAGAACCTAACTATGGCTACACCTTC	CASSLVGRTEPNYGYTF
.	TRBV30	TRBJ1-5	.	TGTGCCTGGAGTGTACGGGGGTTTAATCAGCCCCAGCATTTT	CAWSVRGFNQPQHF
TRBD2	TRBV7-2	TRBJ2-1	.	TGTGCCAGCAGCTTATATGCAGCGGGGGTCCCGTACAATGAGCAGTTCTTC	CASSLYAAGVPYNEQFF
TRBD1	TRBV7-2	TRBJ2-7	.	TGTGCCAGCGGCCGGGACAGGGGGCTGTACGAGCAGTACTTC	CASGRDRGLYEQYF
TRBD1	TRBV2	TRBJ1-2	.	TGTGCCAGCAGCTGGACAGGGGGCGGCTATGGCTACACCTTC	CASSWTGGGYGYTF
TRBD2	TRBV7-3	TRBJ2-7	.	TGTGCCAGCAGCCCAGAGGGACTAGCGATCTACGAGCAGTACTTC	CASSPEGLAIYEQYF
TRBD2	TRBV5-1	TRBJ2-2	.	TGCGCCAGCAGCCCGGGACTAGCGGGGGCCTCGAACACCGGGGAGCTGTTTTTT	CASSPGLAGASNTGELFF
TRBD1	TRBV28	TRBJ1-2	.	TGTGCCAGCAGTGGGGGACAGGGGTATGGCTACACCTTC	CASSGGQGYGYTF